These T cell receptor beta chains were read from a single sample in a study of chemoradiotherapy in HPV16-positive cancers. Some clones are missing from TCRdb's copy, which holds only in-frame ones; the method was immunoSEQ multiplex PCR. The repertoire holds approximately 6,000 clones, with roughly four fifths as singletons. This sample was taken from a patient who underwent chemoradiotherapy. The receptors come from a human donor with HPV-associated anogenital cancer. Both conserved end residues are part of each CDR3. Each record gives: clone size, D gene, V gene, J gene, CDR3 protein, CDR3 DNA. The D gene is left open where the match is weak. Clone size is stated in some rows and not others, as once, few, many or a class when expanded.

-,-,TRBV4-3,TRBJ1-2,CASSQVSWGDYGYTF,TGCGCCAGCAGCCAAGTCAGCTGGGGGGACTATGGCTACACCTTC
-,TRBD2,TRBV5-1,TRBJ2-1,CASSLGSSGESEQFF,TGCGCCAGCAGCTTGGGGTCTAGCGGGGAGAGTGAGCAGTTCTTC
once,TRBD2,TRBV4-2,TRBJ2-1,CASSPGLAGGRPTNEQFF,TGTGCCAGCAGCCCGGGACTAGCGGGGGGCCGACCTACGAATGAGCAGTTCTTC
once,TRBD1,TRBV11-3,TRBJ2-2,CASSPGTANTGELFF,TGTGCCAGCAGCCCTGGGACAGCGAACACCGGGGAGCTGTTTTTT
-,TRBD1,TRBV14,TRBJ2-3,CASSPWTGEYTQYF,TGTGCCAGCAGCCCTTGGACAGGGGAATATACGCAGTATTTT
-,-,TRBV5-1,TRBJ2-7,CASSDIRVTPYEQYF,TGCGCCAGCAGCGACATCAGGGTGACCCCCTACGAGCAGTACTTC
-,-,TRBV5-1,TRBJ1-1,CASSYTLGVNTEAFF,TGCGCCAGCAGTTACACCCTGGGGGTGAACACTGAAGCTTTCTTT
-,-,TRBV5-8,TRBJ2-2,CASSSGTSANTGELFF,TGTGCCAGCAGCTCGGGGACCTCCGCGAACACCGGGGAGCTGTTTTTT
-,-,TRBV6-6,TRBJ2-7,CASSPRGGASEQYF,TGTGCCAGCAGCCCCAGGGGGGGGGCGAGCGAGCAGTACTTC
few,-,TRBV19,TRBJ2-1,CASSAQGNEQFF,TGTGCCAGTAGTGCCCAGGGCAATGAGCAGTTCTTC
few,-,TRBV7-3,TRBJ2-3,CASSLVGWGDTQYF,TGTGCCAGCAGCTTAGTAGGGTGGGGGGATACGCAGTATTTT
-,-,TRBV6-6,TRBJ1-5,CASRLPQAVDQPQHF,TGTGCCAGCAGACTACCTCAGGCAGTGGATCAGCCCCAGCATTTT
-,-,TRBV6-5,TRBJ2-5,CASSYSYRTQETQYF,TGTGCCAGCAGTTACTCGTACAGGACTCAAGAGACCCAGTACTTC
-,TRBD1,TRBV19,TRBJ2-7,CASSLDRRGFSYEQYF,TGTGCCAGTAGTTTAGACCGCAGGGGGTTCAGCTACGAGCAGTACTTC
-,TRBD2,TRBV6-5,TRBJ2-1,CASRLRGLESNEQFF,TGTGCCAGCAGACTGCGGGGACTAGAGTCCAATGAGCAGTTCTTC
-,-,TRBV4-1,TRBJ2-6,CASSQVPVGWANVLTF,TGCGCCAGCAGCCAAGTGCCTGTCGGGTGGGCCAACGTCCTGACTTTC
-,TRBD2,TRBV7-6,TRBJ2-7,CASSLGVAGGSYEQYF,TGTGCCAGCAGTTTAGGGGTAGCGGGGGGCTCCTACGAGCAGTACTTC
few,-,TRBV30,TRBJ1-1,CAWSLTEGYEAFF,TGTGCCTGGAGTCTCACCGAGGGGTATGAAGCTTTCTTT
once,-,TRBV27,TRBJ1-1,CASKRGSLTMNTEAFF,TGTGCCAGCAAACGAGGTTCACTAACAATGAACACTGAAGCTTTCTTT
-,-,TRBV9,TRBJ2-7,CASSVGPTYEQYF,TGTGCCAGCAGCGTAGGGCCGACTTACGAGCAGTACTTC
few,-,TRBV4-2,TRBJ1-5,CASSQDTRGTQPQHF,TGTGCCAGCAGCCAAGATACTAGGGGGACTCAGCCCCAGCATTTT
-,-,TRBV2,TRBJ1-5,CASSELRNQPQHF,TGTGCCAGCAGTGAACTCAGAAATCAGCCCCAGCATTTT
once,-,TRBV6-5,TRBJ2-5,CASSNRDWEETQYF,TGTGCCAGCAGTAACCGGGACTGGGAAGAGACCCAGTACTTC
-,TRBD1,TRBV5-5,TRBJ1-1,CASSFWRQGNTEAFF,TGTGCCAGCAGCTTCTGGAGACAGGGAAACACTGAAGCTTTCTTT
-,TRBD2,TRBV7-3,TRBJ2-2,CASSLSLAGVGTGELFF,TGTGCCAGCAGCTTAAGTCTGGCGGGGGTCGGCACCGGGGAGCTGTTTTTT
-,-,TRBV11-2,TRBJ2-3,CASSLGSDTQYF,TGTGCCAGCAGCTTAGGCTCCGATACGCAGTATTTT
-,-,TRBV5-4,TRBJ2-1,CASSLSLGDNEQFF,TGTGCCAGCAGCTTGTCGCTAGGGGACAATGAGCAGTTCTTC
-,TRBD2,TRBV19,TRBJ2-1,CASSIVFFKASGSSEQFF,TGTGCCAGTAGTATAGTATTTTTTAAGGCTAGCGGGTCGAGTGAGCAGTTCTTC
-,-,TRBV30,TRBJ1-1,CAWNRGRTEAFF,TGTGCCTGGAACCGCGGACGGACTGAAGCTTTCTTT
-,TRBD2,TRBV9,TRBJ2-5,CASSATWGGQETQYF,TGTGCCAGCAGCGCAACTTGGGGGGGCCAAGAGACCCAGTACTTC
few,-,TRBV2,TRBJ2-3,CAASSTFTDTQYF,TGTGCCGCCTCGTCGACTTTCACAGATACGCAGTATTTT
-,TRBD1,TRBV4-3,TRBJ2-3,CASSQDSDRGLKDTQYF,TGCGCCAGCAGCCAAGATTCGGACAGGGGGCTAAAAGATACGCAGTATTTT
-,-,TRBV7-9,TRBJ1-2,CASSLGDGYTF,TGTGCCAGCAGCTTAGGAGATGGCTACACCTTC
-,-,TRBV14,TRBJ1-6,CASSPARGANSPLHF,TGTGCCAGCAGCCCCGCTAGGGGGGCCAATTCACCCCTCCACTTT
-,TRBD2,TRBV5-1,TRBJ2-5,CASSPGGETQTQYF,TGCGCCAGCAGCCCGGGAGGGGAAACTCAGACCCAGTACTTC
once,-,TRBV5-1,TRBJ2-1,CASGPSGPSYNEQFF,TGCGCCAGCGGACCTTCGGGGCCAAGCTACAATGAGCAGTTCTTC
-,-,TRBV7-9,TRBJ2-1,CASSVRGLPPNNEQFF,TGTGCCAGCAGCGTACGGGGCCTCCCTCCCAACAATGAGCAGTTCTTC
-,-,TRBV5-1,TRBJ1-6,CASKENNSPLHF,TGCGCCAGCAAAGAGAATAATTCACCCCTCCACTTT
few,-,TRBV14,TRBJ1-6,CASSQVTRSPLHF,TGTGCCAGCAGCCAAGTAACTCGGTCACCCCTCCACTTT
-,-,TRBV4-3,TRBJ1-4,CASSQDPGAGAGEKLFF,TGCGCCAGCAGCCAAGATCCGGGGGCGGGGGCTGGTGAAAAACTGTTTTTT